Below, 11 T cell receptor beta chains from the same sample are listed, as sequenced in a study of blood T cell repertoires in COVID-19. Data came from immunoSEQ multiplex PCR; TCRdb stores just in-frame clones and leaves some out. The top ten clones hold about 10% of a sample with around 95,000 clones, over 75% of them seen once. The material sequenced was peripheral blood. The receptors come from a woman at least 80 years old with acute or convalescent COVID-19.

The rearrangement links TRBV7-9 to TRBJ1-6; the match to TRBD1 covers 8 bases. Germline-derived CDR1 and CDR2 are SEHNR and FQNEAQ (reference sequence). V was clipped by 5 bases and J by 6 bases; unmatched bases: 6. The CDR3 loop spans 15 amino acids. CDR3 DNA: TGTGCCAGCAGCCCCCGGGACAGGACTAATTCACCCCTCCACTTT. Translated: CASSPRDRTNSPLHF.

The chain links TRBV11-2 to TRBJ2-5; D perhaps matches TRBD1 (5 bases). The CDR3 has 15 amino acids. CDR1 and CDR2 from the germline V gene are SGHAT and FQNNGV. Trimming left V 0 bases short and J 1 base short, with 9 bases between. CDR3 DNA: TGTGCCAGCAGCTTAGACAGACAGCTCCAAGAGACCCAGTACTTC. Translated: CASSLDRQLQETQYF.

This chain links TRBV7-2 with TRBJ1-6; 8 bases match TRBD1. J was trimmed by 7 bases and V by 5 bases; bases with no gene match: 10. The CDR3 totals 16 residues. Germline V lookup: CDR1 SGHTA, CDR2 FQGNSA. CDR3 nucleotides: TGTGCCAGCAGCACCCGGACAGGGAGAGTAAATTCACCCCTCCACTTT. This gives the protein CASSTRTGRVNSPLHF.

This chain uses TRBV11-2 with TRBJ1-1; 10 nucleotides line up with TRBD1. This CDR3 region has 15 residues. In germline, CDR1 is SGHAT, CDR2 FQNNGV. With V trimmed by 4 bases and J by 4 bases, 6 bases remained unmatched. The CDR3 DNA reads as TGTGCCAGCAGCTCCCCTCGGACAGGGGGCACTGAAGCTTTCTTT. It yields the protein CASSSPRTGGTEAFF.

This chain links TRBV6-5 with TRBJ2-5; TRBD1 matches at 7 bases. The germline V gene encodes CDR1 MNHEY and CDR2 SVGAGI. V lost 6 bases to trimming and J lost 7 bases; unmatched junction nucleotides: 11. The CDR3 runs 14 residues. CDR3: CASSRTGRPGTQYF. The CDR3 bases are TGTGCCAGCAGCCGGACAGGACGCCCGGGGACCCAGTACTTC.

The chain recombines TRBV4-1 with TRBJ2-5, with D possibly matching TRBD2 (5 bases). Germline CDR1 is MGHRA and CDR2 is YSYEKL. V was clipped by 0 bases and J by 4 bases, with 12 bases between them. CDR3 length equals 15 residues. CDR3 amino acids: CASSQERGIGETQYF. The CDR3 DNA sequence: TGCGCCAGCAGCCAAGAACGGGGTATCGGAGAGACCCAGTACTTC.

The DNA for the CDR3 is TGTGCCAGCAGCCAGACCGGACAGGACACAGATACGCAGTATTTT. Protein product: CASSQTGQDTDTQYF. The chain joins TRBV7-2 to TRBJ2-3; 7 nucleotides agree with TRBD1. J was trimmed by 2 bases and V by 5 bases; bases with no gene match: 7. The CDR3 totals 15 residues. Per the germline V gene, CDR1 is SGHTA and CDR2 is FQGNSA.

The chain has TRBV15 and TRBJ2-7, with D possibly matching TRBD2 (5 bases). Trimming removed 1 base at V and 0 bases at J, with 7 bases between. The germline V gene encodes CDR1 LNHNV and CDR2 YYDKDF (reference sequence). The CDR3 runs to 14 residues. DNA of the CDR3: TGTGCCACCAGCAGAGCTCGGGACTCCTACGAGCAGTACTTC. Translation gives CATSRARDSYEQYF.

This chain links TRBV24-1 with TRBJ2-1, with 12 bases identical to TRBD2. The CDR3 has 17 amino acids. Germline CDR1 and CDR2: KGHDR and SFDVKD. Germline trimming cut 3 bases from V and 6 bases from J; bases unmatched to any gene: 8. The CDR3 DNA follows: TGTGCCACCAGTGATCTGACTAGCGGGGGTACCCTCAATGAGCAGTTCTTC. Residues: CATSDLTSGGTLNEQFF.

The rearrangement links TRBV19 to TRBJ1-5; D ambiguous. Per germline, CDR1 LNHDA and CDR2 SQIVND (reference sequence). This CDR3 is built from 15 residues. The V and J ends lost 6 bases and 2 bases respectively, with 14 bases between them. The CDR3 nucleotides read TGTGCCAGTAGCCCGCGGGCATTCGGCAATCAGCCCCAGCATTTT. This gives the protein CASSPRAFGNQPQHF.

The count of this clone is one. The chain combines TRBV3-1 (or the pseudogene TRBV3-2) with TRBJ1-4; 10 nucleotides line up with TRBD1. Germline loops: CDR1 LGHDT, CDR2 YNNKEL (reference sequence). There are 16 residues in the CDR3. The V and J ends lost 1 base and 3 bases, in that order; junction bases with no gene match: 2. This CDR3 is CASSQGGTGANEKLFF. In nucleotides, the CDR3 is TGTGCCAGCAGCCAAGGGGGGACAGGGGCTAATGAAAAACTGTTTTTT.